The 22 T cell receptor beta chains below were found in one sample sequenced in a study of shared clonotypes between healthy human individuals. Libraries were prepared by immunoSEQ multiplex PCR; TCRdb keeps only in-frame clonotypes and omits some of them. The table includes millions of clones, 90% to 95% detected once. The sample was naive CD4+ T cells sorted from blood. The sample's subset: CD45RA+ positively selected. The source of these receptors is a man aged 18 to 29 in good health.

V is TRBV2 and J is TRBJ2-1; TRBD2 aligns across 11 bases. Germline assignment: CDR1 SNHLY and CDR2 FYNNEI. V was clipped by 7 bases and J by 7 bases; unmatched bases: 6. This CDR3 is 14 amino acids long. CDR3 protein: CASKTSGRGNEQFF. Here the CDR3 DNA reads TGTGCCAGCAAAACTAGCGGGAGAGGTAATGAGCAGTTCTTC.

V gene TRBV19 combines with J gene TRBJ2-3; 10 nucleotides line up with TRBD1. V dropped 5 bases and J dropped 2; count of bases not matched to a gene: 10. Germline CDR1 is LNHDA and CDR2 is SQIVND (reference sequence). The CDR3 runs 17 residues. The chain's CDR3 is CASSPRRDRGYTDTQYF. In DNA form, the CDR3 reads TGTGCCAGTAGTCCGAGAAGGGACAGGGGATACACAGATACGCAGTATTTT.

V and J are TRBV6-5 and TRBJ2-7; perhaps D is TRBD1 or TRBD2 (6 bases each). The V end was cut by 5 bases, the J end by 2 bases, with 13 bases between. CDR3 length: 14 amino acids. Germline V CDR1 and CDR2: MNHEY, SVGAGI. The DNA for the CDR3 is TGTGCCAGCAGTCCCGGGGGCCTGACCTACGAGCAGTACTTC. Amino acid sequence: CASSPGGLTYEQYF.

V gene TRBV14 combines with J gene TRBJ1-1; 8 bases align to TRBD1. The V segment lost 4 bases and the J segment 6 bases; nucleotides outside the gene matches: 7. CDR3 length: 14 residues. Germline CDR1 SGHDN, CDR2 FVKESK. CDR3 amino acids: CASSPTGQVAEAFF. The CDR3, as DNA: TGTGCCAGCAGCCCCACGGGACAGGTCGCTGAAGCTTTCTTT.

This sequence joins TRBV5-1 and TRBJ2-3; TRBD1 might be the D (6 bases). The CDR3 contains 14 residues. Trimming removed 7 bases from V and 1 base from J, with 13 bases in between. CDR1 and CDR2 from the germline V gene are SGHRS and YFSETQ. The CDR3 region is CASAQGDRTDTQYF. The CDR3 DNA follows: TGCGCCAGCGCACAGGGAGATCGCACAGATACGCAGTATTTT.

V is TRBV12-5 and J is TRBJ2-1; D is unclear. V gave up 2 bases and J gave up 5 bases, with 7 bases separating them. In germline, CDR1 is LGHNT, CDR2 FRNRAP. The CDR3 spans 13 residues. CDR3 protein: CASGLPQNNEQFF. The CDR3 coding sequence is TGTGCTAGTGGTTTGCCGCAGAACAATGAGCAGTTCTTC. The full variable domain, with the rest looked up from reference TRBV12-5 and TRBJ2-1, is DARVTQTPRHKVTEMGQEVTMRCQPILGHNTVFWYRQTMMQGLELLAYFRNRAPLDDSGMPKDRFSAEMPDATLATLKIQPSEPRDSAVYFCASGLPQNNEQFFGPGTRLTVL.

The CDR3 coding sequence is TGTGCCAGCAGCTTCCTTAAACTTAGCACAGATACGCAGTATTTT. Its protein product is CASSFLKLSTDTQYF. The chain uses TRBV5-6 and TRBJ2-3, with no clear D. This CDR3 region has 15 residues. Germline CDR1 reads SGHDT; CDR2 reads YYEEEE. V was cut by 2 bases and J by 0 bases, with 10 bases left in between.

This clone was counted a single time. The J gene is TRBJ2-2, the V gene TRBV18; possibly TRBD2 for D (5 bases). From germline, CDR1 is KGHSH and CDR2 LQKENI. CDR3 length equals 14 residues. Trimming left V 0 bases short and J 8 bases short, with 10 bases between. The CDR3 sequence: CASSPPRGSGELFF. In DNA, the CDR3 is TGTGCCAGCTCACCACCCCGGGGTTCAGGGGAGCTGTTTTTT.

V usage is TRBV2 and J usage is TRBJ1-4; possible D gene TRBD1, 6 bases. The CDR3 runs to 15 residues. CDR1 SNHLY and CDR2 FYNNEI come from the germline V gene. V was pared by 6 bases and J by 7 bases, with 18 bases between. For the CDR3, the DNA is TGTGCCAGCAGGGTGGAGAGGGGGGCGCCTGAAAAACTGTTTTTT. Translating it yields CASRVERGAPEKLFF.

This clone was observed once. The chain is built from TRBV29-1 and TRBJ2-5, with a tentative D call TRBD2 (6 bases). The CDR3 loop spans 17 amino acids. V was cut by 0 bases and J by 2 bases, with 19 bases left in between. Germline V lookup: CDR1 SQVTM, CDR2 ANQGSEA. CDR3 residues: CSVEDVRGRGRQETQYF. The DNA of the CDR3 is TGCAGCGTTGAAGACGTACGCGGGCGGGGCCGACAAGAGACCCAGTACTTC.

The V call is TRBV2, the J call TRBJ2-3, with TRBD2 as a possible D gene (5 bases). Between the trimmed V and J ends, which lost 4 bases and 0 bases, there was a span of 20 bases. The CDR3 consists of 18 residues. CDR1 SNHLY and CDR2 FYNNEI come from the germline V gene. The CDR3 here is CASSGERAGSLSTDTQYF. CDR3 DNA sequence: TGTGCCAGCAGTGGGGAGAGGGCGGGCTCCCTGAGCACAGATACGCAGTATTTT.

The chain employs TRBV29-1 and TRBJ1-5, with unresolved D. The germline gives CDR1 SQVTM, CDR2 ANQGSEA. This CDR3 is built from 12 residues. V was trimmed by 7 bases and J by 9 bases, leaving 16 bases between them. The CDR3 bases are TGCAGCGCTAGGAAGTCAGGCGGGCCCCAGCATTTT. Translated: CSARKSGGPQHF.

The chain recombines TRBV6-6 with TRBJ1-2; tentatively, D is TRBD1 (5 bases). Germline V gene lookup returns CDR1 MNHNY and CDR2 SVGAGI (reference sequence). V was trimmed by 3 bases and J by 2 bases, leaving 13 bases between them. The CDR3 is 15 residues long. This CDR3 reads CASSYPGTDNYGYTF. DNA for the CDR3: TGTGCCAGCAGTTATCCCGGGACCGACAACTATGGCTACACCTTC.

The V and J genes are TRBV7-2 and TRBJ2-2; D is unclear. V was cut by 5 bases and J by 5 bases, with 15 bases left in between. The germline gives CDR1 SGHTA, CDR2 FQGNSA. The CDR3 covers 15 residues. This chain's CDR3 is CASSPPNRRTGELFF. CDR3 nucleotides: TGTGCCAGCAGCCCACCGAACAGAAGAACCGGGGAGCTGTTTTTT.

This clone has a handful of counts. This chain joins TRBV2 and TRBJ2-1, with 15 nucleotides matching TRBD2. Germline values: CDR1 SNHLY, CDR2 FYNNEI. V shed 3 bases, J shed 8 bases, and the junction held 8 bases outside the gene matches. The CDR3 loop spans 17 amino acids. The DNA of the CDR3 is TGTGCCAGCAGTGATCCGGGACTAGCGGGAGGAATCCATGAGCAGTTCTTC. It specifies CASSDPGLAGGIHEQFF.

V gene TRBV6-1 combines with J gene TRBJ1-5; no clear D gene. Germline V gives CDR1 MNHNS, CDR2 SASEGT. The V end was cut by 6 bases, the J end by 3 bases, with 12 bases between. The CDR3 sequence is 14 residues long. The CDR3 loop is CASREAITNQPQHF. The CDR3, as DNA: TGTGCCAGCAGGGAGGCTATTACCAATCAGCCCCAGCATTTT.

Remarks on this clone: In the same sample, other DNA sequences code for this CDR3. This chain connects TRBV5-1 to TRBJ2-7; D not certain. CDR1 is SGHRS and CDR2 is YFSETQ in the germline V gene. The CDR3 runs to 11 residues. Deletions cut 4 bases from V and 4 bases from J, with 6 bases between. The CDR3: CASSVGYEQYF. The CDR3, as DNA: TGCGCCAGCAGCGTTGGATACGAGCAGTACTTC.

Concerning this clone: This same CDR3 is encoded by further DNA sequences in the sample. The chain uses TRBV18 and TRBJ1-2, with D uncertain. The CDR3 is 12 amino acids. The ends were cut back, 3 bases at V and 4 bases at J, with 6 bases in the middle. Germline V gene lookup returns CDR1 KGHSH and CDR2 LQKENI. The CDR3 bases are TGTGCCAGCTCACCCGATAGCTATGGCTACACCTTC. This translates into CASSPDSYGYTF.

V is TRBV14 and J is TRBJ2-3; perhaps TRBD1 as D (5 bases). Trimming left V 4 bases short and J 3 bases short, with 11 bases between. Germline lookup yields CDR1 SGHDN and CDR2 FVKESK. The CDR3 covers 14 residues. The CDR3: CASSLRQITDTQYF. DNA for the CDR3: TGTGCCAGCAGCCTTCGACAGATTACAGATACGCAGTATTTT.

The V and J genes are TRBV5-6 and TRBJ2-2; D might be TRBD2 (5 bases). Trimming removed 0 bases at V and 4 bases at J, with 13 bases between. The CDR3 loop spans 16 amino acids. The germline V gene has CDR1 SGHDT and CDR2 YYEEEE. CDR3 amino acids: CASSLGQARGTGELFF. The CDR3 DNA reads TGTGCCAGCAGCTTGGGACAAGCTCGGGGCACCGGGGAGCTGTTTTTT.

The chain carries TRBV7-9 and TRBJ2-7; tentative D call: TRBD2 (5 bases). The ends were cut back, 2 bases at V and 6 bases at J, with 11 bases in the middle. The CDR3 length is 13 residues. Germline V CDR1 and CDR2: SEHNR, FQNEAQ (reference sequence). The DNA of the CDR3 is TGTGCCAGCAGCTTATCCCCCGGGGTCGAGCAGTACTTC. It is translated as CASSLSPGVEQYF.

The rearrangement joins TRBV7-2 to TRBJ1-1; no reliable D call. The CDR3 sequence is 15 residues long. V shed 5 bases and J shed 1 base, with 14 bases lying between them. In germline, CDR1 is SGHTA, CDR2 FQGNSA. CDR3 nucleotides: TGTGCCAGCAGCCTCACGTCCAAGAGGAACACTGAAGCTTTCTTT. This sequence encodes CASSLTSKRNTEAFF. Full variable domain (remainder filled in from reference TRBV7-2 and TRBJ1-1): GAGVSQSPSNKVTEKGKDVELRCDPISGHTALYWYRQSLGQGLEFLIYFQGNSAPDKSGLPSDRFSAERTGGSVSTLTIQRTQQEDSAVYLCASSLTSKRNTEAFFGQGTRLTVV.